The 5 T cell receptor beta chains below all came from one sample that was sequenced in a study of neurological immune-mediated disorders (dated by TCRdb to between 2018 and 2020). Library method: 5' RACE. Sequencing used an Illumina HiSeq 2500. TCRdb handled the public reads itself, with Q25 trimming in fastp and clone calling in MiXCR, and kept productive beta chains. Rows merge per CDR3 protein into single entries with the most common DNA and genes. The sample data list 55,000 or so distinct CDR3 sequences, and roughly 4.4% of these were observed just once. The ten largest clones take up 2.9% of the sample. Sequencing was carried out using PBMCs. All receptors derive from a man aged 50-60 years with multiple sclerosis.

A remark on this clonotype: This CDR3 is missing its conserved last phenylalanine or tryptophan, likely due to a read error. The genes are TRBV4-1 and TRBJ2-1; TRBD2 aligns across 14 bases. J lost 7 bases, V lost 4 bases, and 3 bases had no gene match. CDR3 size: 15 residues. The germline V gene encodes CDR1 MGHRA and CDR2 YSYEKL. The CDR3 region has the DNA TGCGCCAGCAGCCCGGGACTAGCGGGGGAAAATGAGCAGTTCAAC. The encoded protein is CASSPGLAGENEQFN.

This sequence joins TRBV12-3 or TRBV12-4 and TRBJ1-5, with unresolved D. The CDR3 is 15 residues long. The V end was cut by 4 bases, the J end by 3 bases, with 13 bases between. This chain's CDR3 is CASSSDLHLNQPQHF. CDR3 DNA sequence: TGTGCCAGCAGTTCGGACCTTCATCTCAATCAGCCCCAGCATTTT.

This clonotype was seen many times. The DNA of the CDR3 is TGTGCCAGCAGCTTAGACAGTAAGGCTTACAATGAGCAGTTCTTC. Translation gives CASSLDSKAYNEQFF. V gene TRBV7-2 combines with J gene TRBJ2-1; no definite D call. This CDR3 is 15 amino acids long. Germline loops: CDR1 SGHTA, CDR2 FQGNSA. The V gene lost 1 base and the J gene lost 4 bases, with 11 bases spanning the gap.

This clonotype occurred many times. The chain is built from TRBV5-6 and TRBJ1-2; 9 bases are shared with TRBD1. Germline CDR1 SGHDT, CDR2 YYEEEE. The CDR3 totals 14 residues. The J segment lost 4 bases and the V segment lost 5 bases, leaving 6 bases of the junction unmatched. CDR3 residues: CASSRDRAGYGYTF. In DNA, the CDR3 is TGTGCCAGCAGTCGGGACAGGGCCGGCTATGGCTACACCTTC.

This clonotype occurred many times. The V and J genes are TRBV15 and TRBJ2-7, with D perhaps assigned TRBD1 or TRBD2 (5 bases each). The CDR3 loop spans 15 amino acids. Trimming left V 1 base short and J 6 bases short, with 16 bases between. Looked up from germline, CDR1 is LNHNV and CDR2 is YYDKDF (reference sequence). The CDR3 coding sequence is TGTGCCACCAGCAGAGCTAGCAAGGGGATCTCCGAGCAGTACTTC. Translated, it gives CATSRASKGISEQYF.